These 19 T cell receptor beta chains originate from one sample sequenced in a study of blood T cell repertoires in COVID-19 (dated by TCRdb to about 2020). Receptor amplification or capture employed the immunoSEQ multiplex PCR assay. TCRdb retrieved this table from immuneACCESS and kept in-frame rearrangements only. Not all clones are present; in checked studies, unresolved V genes account for under half, and no reason is known for the remainder. The sample has 200,000 or so clones on record, more than 70% of them singletons. About 18% of the sample comes from the top ten. Material: peripheral blood. These receptors were collected from a person aged 65 to 85 with COVID-19, enrolled during active disease.

J is TRBJ1-1 and V is TRBV12-3 or TRBV12-4, with D possibly TRBD1 on 5 matching bases. V was cut by 1 base and J by 6 bases, with 9 bases left in between. The CDR3 totals 13 residues. CDR3 sequence (DNA): TGTGCCAGCAGTTTAGTCCCCAGGGCTGAAGCTTTCTTT. Protein: CASSLVPRAEAFF.

About this clone itself: An end of the junction does not agree with germline; a read error may underlie this. The chain joins TRBV7-3 to TRBJ2-3, with 9 positions matching TRBD2. Germline CDR1 is SGHTA and CDR2 is FQGTGA. This CDR3 contains 15 residues. CDR3 nucleotide sequence: TGTGCCAGCAGCCCTAGCGGGACCCACACAGATACGCAGTCTTTT. Amino acid sequence: CASSPSGTHTDTQSF.

The chain uses TRBV7-3 and TRBJ1-6; tentatively, D is TRBD1 (5 bases). V was trimmed by 1 base and J by 10 bases, leaving 14 bases between them. Germline CDR1 and CDR2: SGHTA and FQGTGA. This CDR3 is built from 15 residues. This CDR3 reads CASSLRGDSSSPLHF. For the CDR3, the DNA is TGTGCCAGCAGCTTAAGGGGGGATTCATCCTCACCCCTCCACTTT.

The V call is TRBV30, the J call TRBJ1-4; D not certain. V dropped 1 base and J dropped 9 bases, with 6 bases sitting between them. Germline lookup yields CDR1 GTSNPN and CDR2 SVGIG (reference sequence). The CDR3 loop spans 11 amino acids. This CDR3 is CAWSAQKKLFF. Written as DNA, the CDR3 is TGTGCCTGGAGTGCGCAGAAAAAACTGTTTTTT.

This clone was seen just once. The chain combines TRBV6-5 with TRBJ2-1; 10 positions match TRBD1. The CDR3 contains 14 residues. The V segment lost 8 bases and the J segment 6 bases; nucleotides outside the gene matches: 7. Germline CDR1 and CDR2: MNHEY and SVGAGI. CDR3 loop: CASSPRTGGNEQFF. The CDR3 region has the DNA TGTGCCAGCTCCCCCCGGACAGGGGGCAATGAGCAGTTCTTC.

The chain uses TRBV19 and TRBJ1-1, with D possibly being TRBD1 (6 bases). V lost 5 bases to trimming and J lost 6 bases, with 13 bases between them. Germline loops: CDR1 LNHDA, CDR2 SQIVND (reference sequence). This CDR3 contains 13 residues. DNA of the CDR3: TGTGCCAGTAGTCCTCAGGGGATCTCTGAAGCTTTCTTT. It codes for CASSPQGISEAFF.

The chain combines TRBV7-9 with TRBJ1-6; D is perhaps TRBD1 (5 bases). This CDR3 comprises 14 residues. CDR1 is SEHNR, CDR2 FQNEAQ, per germline (reference sequence). V was trimmed by 7 bases and J by 9 bases, leaving 16 bases between them. CDR3 coding DNA: TGTGCCAGCACCGGGGGGGGTGATACTTCACCCCTCCACTTT. This gives the protein CASTGGGDTSPLHF.

The CDR3 sequence: CASRNSRNQASSGNTIYF. Here the CDR3 DNA reads TGTGCCAGCAGAAATTCGAGAAACCAGGCGTCCTCTGGAAACACCATATATTTT. The gene calls are TRBV2 and TRBJ1-3; D not certain. The CDR3 totals 18 residues. CDR1 and CDR2 from the germline V gene are SNHLY and FYNNEI. The V gene lost 6 bases and the J gene lost 0 bases, with 21 bases spanning the gap.

V is TRBV7-2 and J is TRBJ1-5; 8 positions match TRBD1. Germline V gene sequence: CDR1 SGHTA, CDR2 FQGNSA. The CDR3 loop spans 15 amino acids. V shed 1 base, J shed 10 bases, and the junction held 9 bases outside the gene matches. The CDR3 DNA follows: TGTGCCAGCAGCTTAGTCGACAGGGGAGTGGAACCCCAGCATTTT. Residues: CASSLVDRGVEPQHF.

This sequence joins TRBV7-2 and TRBJ1-1, with D perhaps TRBD1 (6 bases). CDR1 is SGHTA, CDR2 FQGNSA, per germline. The germline V and J ends were trimmed by 1 base and 5 bases, with 8 bases remaining between them. The CDR3 extends over 13 amino acids. The DNA of the CDR3 is TGTGCCAGCAGCTTAGGGCAGGGGACTGAAGCTTTCTTT. It codes for CASSLGQGTEAFF.

This chain connects TRBV6-1 to TRBJ2-1; 10 nucleotides align to TRBD2. The V gene's germline CDR1 is MNHNS and CDR2 SASEGT. The ends lost 3 bases at V and 0 bases at J; junction bases unmatched: 8. This CDR3 has 18 residues. The DNA for the CDR3 is TGTGCCAGCAGTGAGAGGAGACTAGCGGGTAGCTCCTACAATGAGCAGTTCTTC. Its protein is CASSERRLAGSSYNEQFF.

This clone was counted a single time. The chain carries TRBV5-1 and TRBJ2-1, with D possibly matching TRBD2 (6 bases). Germline V gene data show CDR1 as SGHRS and CDR2 as YFSETQ. The CDR3 is 15 residues long. Trimming shortened V by 4 bases and J by 2 bases, and 13 bases separated the two germline ends. The CDR3 is CASSPEGSPYNEQFF. The CDR3 bases are TGCGCCAGCAGCCCGGAGGGGTCCCCCTACAATGAGCAGTTCTTC.

The CDR3 region is CATSRALSGGETQYF. CDR3 in DNA: TGTGCCACCAGCAGAGCTCTTAGCGGGGGAGAGACCCAGTACTTC. The genes are TRBV15 and TRBJ2-5; 9 bases are shared with TRBD2. Germline loops: CDR1 LNHNV, CDR2 YYDKDF (reference sequence). J gave up 4 bases and V 1 base, and 4 bases lay outside the gene matches. CDR3 size: 15 residues.

The chain carries TRBV18 and TRBJ2-1; TRBD1 is a possible D gene (5 bases). This CDR3 is built from 17 residues. The V gene lost 0 bases and the J gene lost 2 bases, with 14 bases spanning the gap. From germline, CDR1 is KGHSH and CDR2 LQKENI. In nucleotides, the CDR3 is TGTGCCAGCTCACCACCGGTACGCCCAGGGCCCTACAATGAGCAGTTCTTC. This codes for CASSPPVRPGPYNEQFF. The full variable domain, rest sourced from reference TRBV18 and TRBJ2-1, is NAGVMQNPRHLVRRRGQEARLRCSPMKGHSHVYWYRQLPEEGLKFMVYLQKENIIDESGMPKERFSAEFPKEGPSILRIQQVVRGDSAAYFCASSPPVRPGPYNEQFFGPGTRLTVL.

This clone was seen once. V and J are TRBV4-3 and TRBJ2-1, with a possible D match to TRBD1 (6 bases). The CDR3 loop spans 13 amino acids. With 4 bases removed from V and 10 bases from J, the gap between germline ends came to 14 bases. The germline gives CDR1 LGHNA, CDR2 YSLEER. This CDR3 is CASSRVLGTEQFF. For the CDR3, the DNA is TGCGCCAGCAGCCGGGTTCTCGGGACAGAGCAGTTCTTC.

This clone was picked up one time. The chain carries TRBV6-2 or TRBV6-3 and TRBJ2-4; D might be TRBD1 (5 bases). The V gene's germline CDR1 is MNHEY and CDR2 SVGEGT. Trimming shortened V by 6 bases and J by 0 bases, and 15 bases separated the two germline ends. The CDR3 totals 16 residues. The CDR3 loop is CASSPLPQGAKNIQYF. The CDR3 DNA reads TGTGCCAGCAGCCCACTCCCCCAGGGAGCCAAAAACATTCAGTACTTC.

The V call is TRBV28, the J call TRBJ2-1, with 9 bases lining up with TRBD2. The CDR3 runs to 16 residues. Germline trimming cut 2 bases from V and 3 bases from J; bases unmatched to any gene: 5. Germline V lookup: CDR1 MDHEN, CDR2 SYDVKM. The CDR3 protein is CASSLMLAGNYNEQFF. The CDR3 coding sequence is TGTGCCAGCAGTTTAATGCTAGCGGGAAACTACAATGAGCAGTTCTTC. The full variable domain, in which reference TRBV28 and TRBJ2-1 provide the parts outside the CDR3, is DVKVTQSSRYLVKRTGEKVFLECVQDMDHENMFWYRQDPGLGLRLIYFSYDVKMKEKGDIPEGYSVSREKKERFSLILESASTNQTSMYLCASSLMLAGNYNEQFFGPGTRLTVL.

The V and J genes are TRBV6-5 and TRBJ1-6; TRBD1 matches 7 bases. The germline CDR1 and CDR2 sequences are MNHEY and SVGAGI. The CDR3 is made up of 14 amino acids. The trim removed 5 bases at V and 8 bases at J, leaving 6 bases unmatched. CDR3: CASSPGQGDSPLHF. The CDR3 DNA reads as TGTGCCAGCAGTCCCGGGCAGGGGGATTCACCCCTCCACTTT.

The chain couples TRBV3-1 (or the pseudogene TRBV3-2) to TRBJ1-1, with D possibly being TRBD1 (5 bases). Germline V gives CDR1 LGHDT, CDR2 YNNKEL (reference sequence). The CDR3 is 13 amino acids. The ends were cut back, 4 bases at V and 6 bases at J, with 12 bases in the middle. The CDR3 here is CASSRRGEPEAFF. Written as DNA, the CDR3 is TGTGCCAGCAGCCGAAGGGGTGAACCTGAAGCTTTCTTT.